The present T cell receptor (beta chain) was sequenced within a study of neurological immune-mediated disorders. TCRdb fed the 5' RACE reads into MiXCR, producing one record per CDR3 protein. The profile shows approximately 100,000 distinct CDR3 sequences, around 3.5% of them singletons. This clonotype was seen ten or more times. The TCR sequence derives from a woman in her fifties or sixties with multiple sclerosis. Input material: PBMCs.

The CDR3 nucleotides read TGTGCCAGCAGCTTAGGCCGGGGACAGGGGGGTCAGCCCCAGCATTTT. It specifies CASSLGRGQGGQPQHF. The chain employs TRBV7-9 and TRBJ1-5; TRBD1 aligns across 11 bases. CDR1 and CDR2 (germline): SEHNR, FQNEAQ (reference sequence). With 1 base clipped from V and 6 bases from J, the junction kept 5 bases outside the gene matches. The CDR3 length is 16 residues.